Presented here are 27 T cell receptor beta chains from one specimen sequenced in a study of blood T cells in healthy people across ages. Alongside a J-beta primer mix, a sample-barcoded 5' primer served in a second PCR lasting about 7 to 12 cycles. TCRdb reanalysed the 5' RACE reads using MiXCR and keeps one entry per CDR3 protein. This sample has 1.5 million or so distinct CDR3 sequences, with 40% to 50% found just once. Sequencing was performed on blood. The source of these receptors is a woman under 30 in good health.

On this clonotype: Germline is not matched at one junction end, which may reflect a read error. The rearrangement joins TRBV5-1 to TRBJ2-3; no reliable D call. This CDR3 has 13 residues. The germline CDR1 and CDR2 sequences are SGHRS and YFSETQ. The CDR3 is CASSSRSPDTQYF. CDR3 DNA sequence: TGCGCTAGCAGCTCTCGGAGCCCAGATACGCAGTATTTT.

This clonotype was found a few times. The J gene is TRBJ2-1, the V gene TRBV15; 14 nucleotides match TRBD2. V lost 3 bases and J lost 5; bases outside the gene matches: 15. The CDR3 spans 20 residues. In germline, CDR1 is LNHNV, CDR2 YYDKDF (reference sequence). The CDR3 DNA reads as TGTGCCACCAGCAGGGATGACGGGACTAGCGGGAGAAGGTTCGACAATGAGCAGTTCTTC. Its translation is CATSRDDGTSGRRFDNEQFF.

The chain uses TRBV12-3 or TRBV12-4 and TRBJ2-5, with 8 bases that match TRBD2. V trimming: 6 bases; J trimming: 2 bases; junction bases outside the gene matches: 14. The CDR3 totals 17 residues. As DNA, the CDR3 is TGTGCCAGCAGCCCCGAAGCCTGGGCGGGGGGACAAGAGACCCAGTACTTC. Translated: CASSPEAWAGGQETQYF.

This clonotype was picked up a small number of times. The V call is TRBV20-1, the J call TRBJ1-2, with 8 bases aligning to TRBD1. There are 12 residues in the CDR3. Germline loops: CDR1 DFQATT, CDR2 SNEGSKA (reference sequence). With V trimmed by 4 bases and J by 7 bases, 5 bases remained unmatched. The CDR3 spells CSANDRGGGYTF. The CDR3 region has the DNA TGCAGTGCTAACGACAGGGGAGGTGGCTACACCTTC.

Remarks on this clonotype: At one boundary the junction diverges from the germline segment, which might be a read error. V and J are TRBV12-3 or TRBV12-4 and TRBJ1-6, with a weak D call TRBD1 (5 bases). The CDR3 loop spans 13 amino acids. The DNA for the CDR3 is TGTGCCAGCAGCAGGGAGCGCAATTCACCCCCCCACTTT. Amino acid sequence: CASSRERNSPPHF.

A word on this clonotype: The junction differs from germline at one of its ends, possibly a read error. The V gene is TRBV5-1, the J gene TRBJ1-6; the D is unclear. The length of the CDR3 is 15 residues. Germline V gives CDR1 SGHRS, CDR2 YFSETQ. The CDR3 protein is CASSLGPGGNSPLHF. The CDR3 DNA follows: TGTGCCAGCAGCTTAGGTCCGGGAGGTAATTCACCCCTCCACTTT.

This clonotype was recorded a few times. The chain has TRBV6-1 and TRBJ2-7; no definite D call. The germline V and J ends were trimmed by 5 bases and 3 bases, with 17 bases remaining between them. The CDR3 is made up of 15 amino acids. Germline V gene lookup returns CDR1 MNHNS and CDR2 SASEGT. The CDR3 DNA reads TGTGCCAGCAGTCGTCTACCTGAGGTGGGCTACGAGCAGTACTTC. Translated, it gives CASSRLPEVGYEQYF.

The rearrangement links TRBV27 to TRBJ1-4, with D tentatively TRBD1 (5 bases). CDR1 is MNHEY, CDR2 SMNVEV, per germline (reference sequence). V lost 5 bases and J lost 4, with 11 bases in between. The CDR3 length is 14 residues. The CDR3 DNA sequence: TGTGCCAGCAGTAGAGGGGCTGGTAATGAAAAACTGTTTTTT. Amino acid sequence: CASSRGAGNEKLFF.

The genes are TRBV6-5 and TRBJ1-4; unclear D gene. Per germline, CDR1 MNHEY and CDR2 SVGAGI. The CDR3 is made up of 14 amino acids. V lost 6 bases to trimming and J lost 4 bases, with 12 bases between them. CDR3 amino acids: CASRDGSLNEKLFF. DNA of the CDR3: TGTGCCAGCAGGGACGGCAGTCTTAATGAAAAACTGTTTTTT.

On this clonotype itself: One end of the junction is discordant with germline, which a read error may explain. The chain is built from TRBV10-3 and TRBJ1-5; D is ambiguous. There are 13 residues in the CDR3. Germline V gene data show CDR1 as ENHRY and CDR2 as SYGVKD. CDR3 in amino acids: CAIRGDSYQPQHF. The CDR3 bases are TGTGCCATCAGGGGTGATAGCTATCAGCCCCAGCATTTT.

The genes are TRBV12-3 or TRBV12-4 and TRBJ1-2; 12 positions match TRBD1. The CDR3 is 16 amino acids. The ends lost 5 bases at V and 3 bases at J; junction bases unmatched: 7. CDR3 amino acids: CASSAGQGARHYGYTF. In DNA form, the CDR3 reads TGTGCCAGCAGTGCGGGACAGGGGGCGCGTCACTATGGCTACACCTTC.

This clonotype came up a few times. This rearrangement joins TRBV10-3 to TRBJ2-1; 9 nucleotides align to TRBD2. Germline CDR1 is ENHRY and CDR2 is SYGVKD. The CDR3 runs to 15 residues. The V and J ends lost 4 bases and 8 bases, in that order; junction bases with no gene match: 9. CDR3 region: CAISGKVAGVDEQFF. Written as DNA, the CDR3 is TGTGCCATCAGTGGGAAGGTAGCGGGAGTGGATGAGCAGTTCTTC.

This clonotype occurred a few times. The chain is built from TRBV5-1 and TRBJ2-7; 7 bases fit TRBD2. With 4 bases clipped from V and 6 bases from J, the junction kept 7 bases outside the gene matches. Germline loops: CDR1 SGHRS, CDR2 YFSETQ. The CDR3 loop spans 13 amino acids. CDR3: CASSGRIAGEQYF. CDR3 DNA sequence: TGCGCCAGCAGCGGCCGAATAGCGGGCGAGCAGTACTTC. The complete variable domain, with remaining parts taken from reference TRBV5-1 and TRBJ2-7, reads KAGVTQTPRYLIKTRGQQVTLSCSPISGHRSVSWYQQTPGQGLQFLFEYFSETQRNKGNFPGRFSGRQFSNSRSEMNVSTLELGDSALYLCASSGRIAGEQYFGPGTRLTVT.

The CDR3 bases are TGTGCCAGCAGTTACAGGGGAGGGGCTGAAGCTTTCTTT. Residues: CASSYRGGAEAFF. The chain couples TRBV6-5 to TRBJ1-1, with D possibly TRBD1 on 5 matching bases. Germline V gene sequence: CDR1 MNHEY, CDR2 SVGAGI. The CDR3 covers 13 residues. V was shortened by 2 bases and J by 6 bases, with 10 bases between the two germline ends.

The rearrangement links TRBV6-1 to TRBJ2-1; 15 nucleotides line up with TRBD2. Germline V CDR1 and CDR2: MNHNS, SASEGT. The CDR3 contains 16 residues. J lost 8 bases, V lost 5 bases, and 7 bases had no gene match. The CDR3 region has the DNA TGTGCCAGCAGTAGGACTAGCGGGGGGGCCGTTCATGAGCAGTTCTTC. Translating gives CASSRTSGGAVHEQFF.

This clonotype was seen only a few times. The germline gene is not matched at one end of the junction; a read error may be the cause. This chain uses TRBV7-2 with TRBJ2-6, with a possible D match to TRBD1 (5 bases). The length of the CDR3 is 18 residues. Germline CDR1 SGHTA, CDR2 FQGNSA. CDR3 residues: CASSLVATSGPGANVLTF. The CDR3 DNA reads TGTGCCAGCAGTTTAGTGGCTACATCAGGGCCTGGGGCCAACGTCCTGACTTTC.

This clonotype has more than one count but fewer than ten. The V and J genes are TRBV6-6 and TRBJ1-1; D might be TRBD1 (6 bases). The V end was cut by 2 bases, the J end by 3 bases, with 16 bases between. CDR1 is MNHNY, CDR2 SVGAGI, per germline (reference sequence). There are 16 residues in the CDR3. The CDR3 loop reads CASSYVRGPGDTEAFF. CDR3 coding DNA: TGTGCCAGCAGTTACGTTCGGGGGCCAGGGGACACTGAAGCTTTCTTT.

The chain has TRBV12-3 or TRBV12-4 and TRBJ1-5, with D hard to call. The CDR3 length is 14 residues. V gave up 2 bases and J gave up 7 bases, with 12 bases separating them. Written as DNA, the CDR3 is TGTGCCAGCAGTTTATCTGGGATTGGACAGCCCCAGCATTTT. Its protein product is CASSLSGIGQPQHF.

This clonotype was counted between two and nine times. This rearrangement joins TRBV5-1 to TRBJ2-5, with D perhaps being TRBD1 or TRBD2 (5 bases each). Between the trimmed V and J ends, which lost 4 bases and 1 base, there was a span of 14 bases. The CDR3 has 15 residues. Germline assignment: CDR1 SGHRS and CDR2 YFSETQ. The CDR3 region has the DNA TGCGCCAGCAGCAGCTCCGGGACCGGCCAAGAGACCCAGTACTTC. The encoded protein is CASSSSGTGQETQYF.

The chain recombines TRBV3-1 with TRBJ1-1; D gene unclear. The CDR3 spans 16 residues. CDR1 and CDR2 from the germline V gene are LGHDT and YNNKEL (reference sequence). Trimming took 5 bases from V and 0 from J, leaving 16 bases between them. The CDR3 here is CASSSTGSVMNTEAFF. The CDR3 region has the DNA TGTGCCAGCAGCTCTACGGGATCAGTTATGAACACTGAAGCTTTCTTT.

In this sample, this clonotype turned up a few times. This chain joins TRBV5-1 and TRBJ2-5; 9 bases are a match to TRBD1. The DNA end is more similar to TRBJ2-7, so the J call may be wrong. The CDR3 is made up of 14 amino acids. Germline V gene lookup returns CDR1 SGHRS and CDR2 YFSETQ. CDR3 region: CASSRPGQGNEQYF. In DNA, the CDR3 is TGCGCCAGCAGCCGACCGGGACAGGGAAACGAGCAGTACTTC.

The chain couples TRBV27 to TRBJ2-7; D is uncertain. This CDR3 is 18 amino acids long. CDR1 is MNHEY, CDR2 SMNVEV, per germline (reference sequence). V lost 5 bases to trimming and J lost 3 bases, with 26 bases between them. The CDR3 nucleotides are TGTGCCAGCAGTCCAATAAGCCTGACCAGCGCCGGGTTCTACGAGCAGTACTTC. Translation: CASSPISLTSAGFYEQYF.

The chain recombines TRBV7-8 with TRBJ2-3; 12 nucleotides match TRBD2. The CDR3 length is 19 residues. The germline CDR1 and CDR2 sequences are SGHVS and FQNEAQ. V gave up 3 bases and J gave up 0 bases; unmatched junction bases: 10. Here the CDR3 DNA reads TGTGCCAGCAGCTTTAGACTAGCGGGAGATATAGCGAGCACAGATACGCAGTATTTT. It specifies CASSFRLAGDIASTDTQYF.

There are a few counts of this clonotype. The rearrangement links TRBV7-9 to TRBJ1-1; 11 bases align to TRBD1. Trimming took 5 bases from V and 4 from J; bases not matched to a gene: 6. CDR3 length: 15 residues. Germline V gene lookup returns CDR1 SEHNR and CDR2 FQNEAQ (reference sequence). As DNA, the CDR3 is TGTGCCAGCAGCCGGACAGGGGGCATGAGCACTGAAGCTTTCTTT. This gives the protein CASSRTGGMSTEAFF.

A word on this clonotype: A much larger clonotype is one base distant, so this may be a read error. The V and J genes are TRBV28 and TRBJ2-1, with 10 bases that match TRBD1. Unmatched junction bases numbered 6, after V lost 3 bases and J lost 13 bases. CDR3 length: 13 amino acids. Germline loops: CDR1 MDHEN, CDR2 SYDVKM. This chain's CDR3 is CASSFWTGGIQFF. The CDR3 bases are TGTGCCAGCAGTTTTTGGACAGGGGGGATCCAGTTCTTC.

The gene calls are TRBV12-3 or TRBV12-4 and TRBJ1-2; D call uncertain. This CDR3 spans 14 amino acids. V was clipped by 4 bases and J by 0 bases, with 9 bases between them. In DNA form, the CDR3 reads TGTGCCAGCAGTTCTTTTGTGGCTAACTATGGCTACACCTTC. Amino acid sequence: CASSSFVANYGYTF.

The chain employs TRBV6-6 and TRBJ2-7, with D tentatively TRBD2 (6 bases). The CDR3 has 11 residues. CDR1 and CDR2 from the germline V gene are MNHNY and SVGAGI (reference sequence). Trimming removed 10 bases at V and 4 bases at J, with 11 bases between. CDR3 amino acids: CATDGGYEQYF. The CDR3 coding sequence is TGTGCCACCGATGGAGGGTACGAGCAGTACTTC.